The rows below give T cell receptor beta chains drawn from one sample of a study of Ad26.COV2.S vaccination and SARS-CoV-2 variants. Only in-frame clones appear in the TCRdb table, and some are missing; sequencing was by immunoSEQ multiplex PCR. Of 440,000 or so clones listed, around 92% were seen once; the top ten hold roughly 1.7%. Sample: peripheral blood, taken in a trial of Ad26.COV2.S vaccine versus placebo. The receptor set was obtained from a person between 18 and 65 years old who received the Ad26.COV2.S COVID-19 vaccine or a placebo. Both conserved end residues are part of each CDR3. The D gene is left open where the match is weak. Some rows mark clone size as missing; the rest say once, few, many or name a class of expanded clone.

V gene: TRBV2; D gene: -; clone size: once; J gene: TRBJ2-3; CDR3 length: 12; CDR3 DNA: TGTGCCAGCAGTCCGGCAGGGGATACGCAGTATTTT; CDR3 protein: CASSPAGDTQYF
V gene: TRBV27; D gene: TRBD2; clone size: -; J gene: TRBJ2-5; CDR3 length: 17; CDR3 DNA: TGTGCCAGCAGTTTATCGAGAGGAGCGGGGGGTAGGGAGACCCAGTACTTC; CDR3 protein: CASSLSRGAGGRETQYF
V gene: TRBV3-1/TRBV3-2; D gene: TRBD1; clone size: -; J gene: TRBJ1-2; CDR3 length: 13; CDR3 DNA: TGTGCCAGCAGTCAAACAGGGGGCTATGGCTACACCTTC; CDR3 protein: CASSQTGGYGYTF
V gene: TRBV7-9; D gene: -; clone size: -; J gene: TRBJ1-5; CDR3 length: 15; CDR3 DNA: TGTGCCAGCAGCATGATTGGACTCCCGGATCAGCCCCAGCATTTT; CDR3 protein: CASSMIGLPDQPQHF
V gene: TRBV18; D gene: -; clone size: -; J gene: TRBJ2-2; CDR3 length: 16; CDR3 DNA: TGTGCCAGCTCACCAGTATCCGGGAAAAACACCGGGGAGCTGTTTTTT; CDR3 protein: CASSPVSGKNTGELFF
V gene: TRBV4-1; D gene: -; clone size: -; J gene: TRBJ2-1; CDR3 length: 15; CDR3 DNA: TGCGCCAGCAGCCAAGGTCCGGGGGTCTACAATGAGCAGTTCTTC; CDR3 protein: CASSQGPGVYNEQFF
V gene: TRBV7-2; D gene: -; clone size: -; J gene: TRBJ2-6; CDR3 length: 15; CDR3 DNA: TGTGCCAGCAGCTTAGTTCTTTTGGGGGCCAACGTCCTGACTTTC; CDR3 protein: CASSLVLLGANVLTF
V gene: TRBV10-3; D gene: TRBD2; clone size: -; J gene: TRBJ2-5; CDR3 length: 14; CDR3 DNA: TGTGCCATCTACCTAGCGGGGGACCAAGAGACCCAGTACTTC; CDR3 protein: CAIYLAGDQETQYF
V gene: TRBV5-1; D gene: -; clone size: -; J gene: TRBJ1-5; CDR3 length: 17; CDR3 DNA: TGCGCCAGCAGATTCTCCGAGACAGAGGTAAAAAATCAGCCCCAGCATTTT; CDR3 protein: CASRFSETEVKNQPQHF
V gene: TRBV27; D gene: -; clone size: -; J gene: TRBJ2-7; CDR3 length: 15; CDR3 DNA: TGTGCCAGCAGTCGTGGGTGGGGGAGCTCCTACGAGCAGTACTTC; CDR3 protein: CASSRGWGSSYEQYF
V gene: TRBV9; D gene: TRBD2; clone size: -; J gene: TRBJ2-5; CDR3 length: 17; CDR3 DNA: TGTGCCAGCAGCGTAGCTACAGGCGGGGGGCACCAAGAGACCCAGTACTTC; CDR3 protein: CASSVATGGGHQETQYF
V gene: TRBV29-1; D gene: -; clone size: -; J gene: TRBJ2-1; CDR3 length: 11; CDR3 DNA: TGCAGCGTGTTCAGCGGGCATGAGCAGTTCTTC; CDR3 protein: CSVFSGHEQFF
V gene: TRBV5-4; D gene: TRBD1; clone size: -; J gene: TRBJ1-2; CDR3 length: 12; CDR3 DNA: TGTGCCAGCAGCTTGTACAGGGGAGGCTACACCTTC; CDR3 protein: CASSLYRGGYTF
V gene: TRBV7-2; D gene: -; clone size: -; J gene: TRBJ1-1; CDR3 length: 15; CDR3 DNA: TGTGCCAGCAGCCCCCCGGGCCTCAGGAACACTGAAGCTTTCTTT; CDR3 protein: CASSPPGLRNTEAFF
V gene: TRBV11-2; D gene: TRBD2; clone size: -; J gene: TRBJ2-3; CDR3 length: 16; CDR3 DNA: TGTGCCAGCAGCCGCGGGACTAGCGGAAGCACAGATACGCAGTATTTT; CDR3 protein: CASSRGTSGSTDTQYF
V gene: TRBV3-1/TRBV3-2; D gene: -; clone size: -; J gene: TRBJ1-2; CDR3 length: 16; CDR3 DNA: TGTGCCAGCAGCCCGCTTTATAGAGAACTAAACTATGGCTACACCTTC; CDR3 protein: CASSPLYRELNYGYTF
V gene: TRBV5-5; D gene: TRBD1; clone size: -; J gene: TRBJ1-4; CDR3 length: 15; CDR3 DNA: TGTGCCAGCAGCTTGGAGGGACAGGGGTGGGAAAAACTGTTTTTT; CDR3 protein: CASSLEGQGWEKLFF
V gene: TRBV6-6; D gene: TRBD1; clone size: -; J gene: TRBJ1-1; CDR3 length: 14; CDR3 DNA: TGTGCCAGCAGATGGGACAGAACGAACACTGAAGCTTTCTTT; CDR3 protein: CASRWDRTNTEAFF
V gene: TRBV6-5; D gene: TRBD1; clone size: -; J gene: TRBJ2-7; CDR3 length: 13; CDR3 DNA: TGTGCCAGCACCGGGACAGGGGGCATCGAGCAGTACTTC; CDR3 protein: CASTGTGGIEQYF
V gene: TRBV6-5; D gene: -; clone size: few; J gene: TRBJ2-7; CDR3 length: 11; CDR3 DNA: TGTGCCAGCAGCACTAAGGGGGAGCAGTACTTC; CDR3 protein: CASSTKGEQYF
V gene: TRBV19; D gene: -; clone size: -; J gene: TRBJ1-5; CDR3 length: 14; CDR3 DNA: TGTGCCAGTAGTACCGGACAGCCCAATCAGCCCCAGCATTTT; CDR3 protein: CASSTGQPNQPQHF
V gene: TRBV11-2; D gene: -; clone size: once; J gene: TRBJ1-1; CDR3 length: 13; CDR3 DNA: TGTGCCAGCAGCCTGGAAAGGAACACTGAAGCTTTCTTT; CDR3 protein: CASSLERNTEAFF
V gene: TRBV10-2; D gene: -; clone size: -; J gene: TRBJ2-2; CDR3 length: 11; CDR3 DNA: TGCGCCAGCAGGTATTCCGGGGAGCTGTTTTTT; CDR3 protein: CASRYSGELFF
V gene: TRBV7-2; D gene: TRBD1; clone size: once; J gene: TRBJ1-4; CDR3 length: 15; CDR3 DNA: TGTGCCAGCAGCTTATACGACAGGGATAATGAAAAACTGTTTTTT; CDR3 protein: CASSLYDRDNEKLFF
V gene: TRBV21-1; D gene: -; clone size: -; J gene: TRBJ2-1; CDR3 length: 15; CDR3 DNA: TGTGCCAGCGGCGGACCGCCGTGGGGATACAATGAGCAGTTCTTC; CDR3 protein: CASGGPPWGYNEQFF
V gene: TRBV7-2; D gene: TRBD2; clone size: -; J gene: TRBJ2-1; CDR3 length: 16; CDR3 DNA: TGTGCCAGCAGCTTGGTAGCGGGGCCTTCTTACAATGAGCAGTTCTTC; CDR3 protein: CASSLVAGPSYNEQFF